The T cell receptor (beta chain) described here comes from a study of beta chain features in type 1 diabetes. Sorting gave populations that all exceeded 98% purity. In its sample, this clone was seen a few times. Antigen specificity is unknown. The sequenced template was cDNA made from the entire isolated RNA. Sequenced by immunoSEQ multiplex PCR; TCRdb stores in-frame clones only, minus some. The sample consists of over 500,000 clones, roughly a sixth of them appearing once. Study-level points and caveats: A greater similarity of naive, central memory and Treg TCRB repertoires was seen among patients than among healthy donors. PCR might show a preference for shorter templates, equally across patients and controls.

The V and J ends lost 4 bases and 0 bases respectively, with 9 bases between them. Germline CDR1 and CDR2: MNHEY and SVGAGI. There are 14 residues in the CDR3. The sample taken for sequencing was naive CD4+ T cells from blood. The TCR originated in a man younger than 30 in good health. The chain joins TRBV6-5 to TRBJ1-2; D is unresolved. CDR3 in amino acids: CASSFLMTNYGYTF. CDR3 DNA: TGTGCCAGCAGTTTTCTGATGACTAACTATGGCTACACCTTC.